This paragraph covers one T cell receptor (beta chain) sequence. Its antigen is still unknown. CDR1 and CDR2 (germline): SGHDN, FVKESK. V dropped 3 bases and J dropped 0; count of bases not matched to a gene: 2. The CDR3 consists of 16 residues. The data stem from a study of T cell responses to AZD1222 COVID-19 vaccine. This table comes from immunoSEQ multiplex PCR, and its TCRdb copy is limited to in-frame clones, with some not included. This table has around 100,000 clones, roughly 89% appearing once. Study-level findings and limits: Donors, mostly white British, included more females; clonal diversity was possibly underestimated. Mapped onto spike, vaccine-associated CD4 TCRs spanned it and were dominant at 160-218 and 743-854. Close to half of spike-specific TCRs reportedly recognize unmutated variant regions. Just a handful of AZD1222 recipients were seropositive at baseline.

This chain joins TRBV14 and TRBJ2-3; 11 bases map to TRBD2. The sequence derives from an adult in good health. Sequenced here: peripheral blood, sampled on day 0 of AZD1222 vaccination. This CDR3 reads CASSQGLAASTDTQYF. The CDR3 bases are TGTGCCAGCAGCCAGGGACTAGCGGCTAGCACAGATACGCAGTATTTT.